Listed below are T cell receptor beta chains from one sample, sequenced in a study of cytomegalovirus exposure and HLA in healthy donors. Clones were read by immunoSEQ multiplex PCR, and TCRdb kept only the in-frame ones, dropping some. The sample has about 150,000 clones, roughly 70% seen once. Sequencing was carried out using PBMCs. The receptors shown here come from a man aged 25-40 years in good health and CMV-seronegative. CDR3s include the opening cysteine and the closing phenylalanine or tryptophan. The D gene is left open where the match is weak. Rows may omit the clone size; those that give it use once, few, many or a size class.

cdr3_aa | cdr3_nt | j_call | d_call | v_call | clone_size
CASSSRQGFTDTQYF | TGTGCCAGCAGTTCGCGACAGGGGTTTACAGATACGCAGTATTTT | TRBJ2-3 | TRBD1 | TRBV28 | -
CASSAQGPPSYEQYF | TGTGCCAGCAGTGCACAGGGGCCTCCGTCCTACGAGCAGTACTTC | TRBJ2-7 | TRBD1 | TRBV6-6 | once
CASSVLAGTGGEETQYF | TGTGCCAGCAGCGTGCTAGCGGGAACAGGAGGTGAAGAGACCCAGTACTTC | TRBJ2-5 | TRBD2 | TRBV28 | -
CASSQDLAGALNTGELFF | TGTGCCAGCAGCCAAGATTTAGCGGGGGCCCTGAACACCGGGGAGCTGTTTTTT | TRBJ2-2 | TRBD2 | TRBV4-2 | -
CASTLGGGGDYGYTF | TGTGCCAGCACCCTCGGGGGAGGGGGTGACTATGGCTACACCTTC | TRBJ1-2 | - | TRBV7-2 | -
CASSSTFTGGDNEQFF | TGTGCCAGCAGCTCCACATTTACAGGGGGTGACAATGAGCAGTTCTTC | TRBJ2-1 | TRBD1 | TRBV5-4 | few
CASSSYRESRGYTF | TGTGCCAGCAGCTCCTACAGGGAGTCGCGGGGCTACACCTTC | TRBJ1-2 | - | TRBV11-1 | -
CASSEQILNPNAEAFF | TGTGCCAGCAGTGAGCAGATCTTAAACCCGAACGCTGAAGCTTTCTTT | TRBJ1-1 | - | TRBV2 | few
CASSLNPGRNSPLHF | TGTGCCAGCAGCTTAAATCCAGGGAGGAATTCACCCCTCCACTTT | TRBJ1-6 | - | TRBV7-3 | -
CASSSDRPLSGANVLTF | TGTGCCAGCAGCTCAGACAGGCCCCTCTCTGGGGCCAACGTCCTGACTTTC | TRBJ2-6 | - | TRBV27 | -
CASSPLPRQLNSPLHF | TGTGCCAGCAGCCCCCTTCCCCGACAGCTGAATTCACCCCTCCACTTT | TRBJ1-6 | - | TRBV7-6 | -
CASSQDGLFYGYTF | TGTGCCAGCAGCCAAGATGGGCTCTTCTATGGCTACACCTTC | TRBJ1-2 | - | TRBV14 | -
CASSLEDRGRGYTF | TGTGCCAGCAGCTTAGAAGACAGGGGGCGCGGCTACACCTTC | TRBJ1-2 | TRBD1 | TRBV7-2 | once
CASRARGPYEQYF | TGTGCCAGCAGAGCGAGGGGGCCCTACGAGCAGTACTTC | TRBJ2-7 | TRBD1 | TRBV27 | -
CASSLENRGGEQFF | TGTGCCAGCAGCTTAGAAAACAGGGGTGGTGAGCAGTTCTTC | TRBJ2-1 | TRBD1 | TRBV11-3 | once
CASSLAGGGGEKLFF | TGTGCCAGCAGCTTGGCCGGGGGCGGGGGTGAAAAACTGTTTTTT | TRBJ1-4 | - | TRBV5-6 | few
CAISRDSNQPQHF | TGTGCCATCAGCAGGGATAGCAATCAGCCCCAGCATTTT | TRBJ1-5 | - | TRBV10-3 | -
CASSPFLVAGQETQYF | TGTGCCAGCAGCCCCTTCCTAGTAGCGGGGCAAGAGACCCAGTACTTC | TRBJ2-5 | TRBD2 | TRBV5-6 | -
CASSELSGELFF | TGTGCCAGTAGCGAGTTGTCCGGGGAGCTGTTTTTT | TRBJ2-2 | - | TRBV19 | -
CASSLATGTDTQYF | TGCGCCAGCAGCTTGGCCACGGGCACAGATACGCAGTATTTT | TRBJ2-3 | - | TRBV5-1 | -
CASSPTGVANEKLFF | TGTGCCAGCAGCCCGACAGGGGTGGCTAATGAAAAACTGTTTTTT | TRBJ1-4 | TRBD1 | TRBV7-2 | -
CASTPTGGVSSYNEQFF | TGTGCCAGTACTCCTACAGGGGGCGTCAGCTCCTACAATGAGCAGTTCTTC | TRBJ2-1 | TRBD1 | TRBV19 | once
CASSLIGGAYEQYF | TGTGCCAGCAGCTTAATCGGGGGAGCCTACGAGCAGTACTTC | TRBJ2-7 | - | TRBV7-3 | -
CASSSGTGIPYEQYF | TGTGCCAGCAGTTCCGGGACAGGGATTCCCTACGAGCAGTACTTC | TRBJ2-7 | TRBD1 | TRBV27 | -
CASSQTGELFF | TGTGCCAGCAGTCAGACCGGGGAGCTGTTTTTT | TRBJ2-2 | - | TRBV6-6 | few
CASSLASSRSEQYF | TGTGCCAGCAGCTTGGCCTCCTCTCGTAGCGAGCAGTACTTC | TRBJ2-7 | - | TRBV5-4 | -
CASSFPGQETQYF | TGCGCCAGCAGCTTCCCGGGACAAGAGACCCAGTACTTC | TRBJ2-5 | - | TRBV5-1 | -
CAISESGGPGNTIYF | TGTGCCATCAGTGAGTCAGGGGGACCTGGAAACACCATATATTTT | TRBJ1-3 | - | TRBV10-3 | -
CASSSDPGTVEAFF | TGTGCCAGCAGCTCGGACCCCGGGACAGTTGAAGCTTTCTTT | TRBJ1-1 | TRBD1 | TRBV7-9 | -
CASSIEGGTQPQHF | TGTGCCAGTAGTATTGAGGGGGGGACTCAGCCCCAGCATTTT | TRBJ1-5 | - | TRBV19 | few
CASSSRRRERGLTDTQYF | TGTGCCAGCAGCTCCCGCCGTCGGGAGCGGGGGTTAACGGATACGCAGTATTTT | TRBJ2-3 | TRBD2 | TRBV13 | -
CSGRTGGIGNTIYF | TGCAGCGGGCGGACAGGGGGGATCGGAAACACCATATATTTT | TRBJ1-3 | TRBD1 | TRBV29-1 | once
CASRQQGAVGELFF | TGTGCCAGTAGACAACAGGGGGCGGTCGGGGAGCTGTTTTTT | TRBJ2-2 | TRBD1 | TRBV19 | -
CASSSYYEQYF | TGTGCCAGCAGCTCCTACTACGAGCAGTACTTC | TRBJ2-7 | - | TRBV5-5 | -
CASRSGTTYSTDTQYF | TGTGCCAGCCGATCCGGGACTACCTATAGCACAGATACGCAGTATTTT | TRBJ2-3 | TRBD2 | TRBV6-6 | -
CASSSRGPYEQYF | TGTGCCAGTAGTTCAAGGGGCCCCTACGAGCAGTACTTC | TRBJ2-7 | - | TRBV19 | -
CASSRQGNVDTQYF | TGTGCCAGCAGCCGTCAGGGGAACGTCGATACGCAGTATTTT | TRBJ2-3 | - | TRBV7-9 | few
CATPNPRGGTGELFF | TGTGCCACCCCCAACCCCCGAGGAGGCACCGGGGAGCTGTTTTTT | TRBJ2-2 | - | TRBV25-1 | -
CASSQDRGLGEAFF | TGTGCCAGCAGTCAGGACAGGGGGCTTGGTGAAGCTTTCTTT | TRBJ1-1 | TRBD1 | TRBV6-5 | -
CASSLDRGLTNEKLFF | TGTGCCAGCAGCCTTGACAGGGGGCTAACTAATGAAAAACTGTTTTTT | TRBJ1-4 | TRBD1 | TRBV9 | -
CSAQVYGYTF | TGCAGTGCCCAGGTCTATGGCTACACCTTC | TRBJ1-2 | - | TRBV20-1 | once
CASVDRDRGTDTQYF | TGTGCTAGTGTTGACCGGGACAGGGGGACAGATACGCAGTATTTT | TRBJ2-3 | TRBD1 | TRBV12-5 | -
CASGHGQAPYEQYF | TGCGCCAGCGGCCATGGACAGGCCCCCTACGAGCAGTACTTC | TRBJ2-7 | TRBD1 | TRBV5-1 | -
CASSVAGGENEQFF | TGTGCCAGCAGCGTAGCGGGGGGGGAGAATGAGCAGTTCTTC | TRBJ2-1 | TRBD2 | TRBV7-2 | -
CASNGRGANSPLPF | TGTGCCAGCAACGGCAGGGGGGCAAATTCACCCCTCCCCTTT | TRBJ1-6 | TRBD1 | TRBV6-4 | -
CASIPRRDRDTEAFF | TGTGCCAGCATTCCTCGCCGGGACAGGGACACTGAAGCTTTCTTT | TRBJ1-1 | TRBD1 | TRBV27 | -
CASRPMSSGNTIYF | TGTGCCAGCAGACCCATGAGCTCTGGAAACACCATATATTTT | TRBJ1-3 | - | TRBV6-1 | few
CASSFGGGALGDTQYF | TGCGCCAGCAGCTTTGGCGGGGGGGCCTTAGGGGATACGCAGTATTTT | TRBJ2-3 | TRBD2 | TRBV5-1 | -
CASSLIGQGDNQPQHF | TGTGCCAGCAGCTTAATAGGACAGGGGGACAATCAGCCCCAGCATTTT | TRBJ1-5 | TRBD1 | TRBV5-8 | -
CASSLFGGTEAFF | TGCGCCAGCAGCTTGTTTGGGGGGACTGAAGCTTTCTTT | TRBJ1-1 | - | TRBV5-1 | -
CASSQVNQPQHF | TGTGCCAGCAGCCAGGTTAATCAGCCCCAGCATTTT | TRBJ1-5 | - | TRBV2 | -
CASSSRDSYNEQFF | TGTGCCAGCAGCTCCCGGGACAGCTACAATGAGCAGTTCTTC | TRBJ2-1 | TRBD1 | TRBV7-9 | -